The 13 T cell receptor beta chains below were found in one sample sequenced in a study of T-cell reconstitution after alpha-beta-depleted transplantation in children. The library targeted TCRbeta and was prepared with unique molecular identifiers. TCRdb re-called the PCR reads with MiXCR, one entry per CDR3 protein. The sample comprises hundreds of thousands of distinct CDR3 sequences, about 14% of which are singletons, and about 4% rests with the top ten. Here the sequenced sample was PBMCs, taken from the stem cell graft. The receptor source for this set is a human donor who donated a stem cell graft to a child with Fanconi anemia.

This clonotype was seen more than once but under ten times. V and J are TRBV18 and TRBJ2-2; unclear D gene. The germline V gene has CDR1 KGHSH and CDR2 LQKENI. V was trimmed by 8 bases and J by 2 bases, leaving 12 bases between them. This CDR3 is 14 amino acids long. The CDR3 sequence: CASSPTRNTGELFF. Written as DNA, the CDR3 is TGTGCCAGCAGCCCGACACGAAACACCGGGGAGCTGTTTTTT.

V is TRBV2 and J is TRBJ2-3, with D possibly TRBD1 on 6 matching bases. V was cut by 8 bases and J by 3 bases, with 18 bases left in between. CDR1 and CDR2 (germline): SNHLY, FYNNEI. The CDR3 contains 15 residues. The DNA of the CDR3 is TGTGCCAGCTTACCGACAGGAACCATAACAGATACGCAGTATTTT. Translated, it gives CASLPTGTITDTQYF.

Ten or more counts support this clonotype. CDR3 in DNA: TGCAGCGTTGGCCCCGGGAGCACAGATACGCAGTATTTT. It translates to CSVGPGSTDTQYF. This chain uses TRBV29-1 with TRBJ2-3, with D unclear. V was trimmed by 4 bases and J by 0 bases, leaving 8 bases between them. The CDR3 runs to 13 residues. Per germline, CDR1 SQVTM and CDR2 ANQGSEA.

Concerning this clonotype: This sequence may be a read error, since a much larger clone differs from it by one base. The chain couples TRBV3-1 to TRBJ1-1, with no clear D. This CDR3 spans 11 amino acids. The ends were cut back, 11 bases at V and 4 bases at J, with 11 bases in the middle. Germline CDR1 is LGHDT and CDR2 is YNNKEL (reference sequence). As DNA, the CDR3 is TGTGCCTGCACGGATGGCACTGAAGCTTTCTTT. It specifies CACTDGTEAFF.

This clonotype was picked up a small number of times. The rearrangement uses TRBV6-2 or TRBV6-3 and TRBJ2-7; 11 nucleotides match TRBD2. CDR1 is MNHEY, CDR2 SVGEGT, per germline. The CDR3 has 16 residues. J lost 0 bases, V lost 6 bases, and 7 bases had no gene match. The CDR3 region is CASRLAGGLSSYEQYV. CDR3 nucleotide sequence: TGTGCCAGCAGGCTAGCGGGGGGCCTGAGCTCCTACGAGCAGTACGTC.

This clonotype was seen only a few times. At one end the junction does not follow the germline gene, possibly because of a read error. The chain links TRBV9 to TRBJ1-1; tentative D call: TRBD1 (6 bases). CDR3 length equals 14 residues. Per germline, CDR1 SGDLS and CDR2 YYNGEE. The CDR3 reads CASSVAGANAEAFF. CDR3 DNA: TGTGCCAGCAGCGTAGCGGGGGCGAACGCTGAAGCTTTCTTT.

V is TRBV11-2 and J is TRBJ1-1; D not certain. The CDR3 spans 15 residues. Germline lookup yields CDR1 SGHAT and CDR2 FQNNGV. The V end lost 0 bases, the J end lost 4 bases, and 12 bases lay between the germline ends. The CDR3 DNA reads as TGTGCCAGCAGCTTAGATCAAGGGTGGAGCACTGAAGCTTTCTTT. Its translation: CASSLDQGWSTEAFF.

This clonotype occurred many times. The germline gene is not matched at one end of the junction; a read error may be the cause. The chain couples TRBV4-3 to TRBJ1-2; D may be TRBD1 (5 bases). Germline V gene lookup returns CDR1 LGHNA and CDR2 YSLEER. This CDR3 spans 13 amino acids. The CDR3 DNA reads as TGTGCCAGCAGCCAAGGTCAGGGCTATGGCTACACCTTC. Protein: CASSQGQGYGYTF.

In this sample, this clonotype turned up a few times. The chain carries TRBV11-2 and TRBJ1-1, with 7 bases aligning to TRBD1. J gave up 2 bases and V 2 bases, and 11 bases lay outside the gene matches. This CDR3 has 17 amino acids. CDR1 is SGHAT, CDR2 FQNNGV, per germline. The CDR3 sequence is CASSLFLEGQFNTEAFF. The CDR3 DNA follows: TGTGCCAGCAGCTTATTTTTGGAGGGACAGTTTAACACTGAAGCTTTCTTT.

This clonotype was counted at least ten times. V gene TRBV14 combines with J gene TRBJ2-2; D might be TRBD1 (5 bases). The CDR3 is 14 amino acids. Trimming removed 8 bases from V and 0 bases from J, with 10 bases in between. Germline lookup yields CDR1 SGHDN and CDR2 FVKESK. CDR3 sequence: CASAPGTNTGELFF. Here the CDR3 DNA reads TGTGCCAGCGCTCCAGGGACGAACACCGGGGAGCTGTTTTTT.

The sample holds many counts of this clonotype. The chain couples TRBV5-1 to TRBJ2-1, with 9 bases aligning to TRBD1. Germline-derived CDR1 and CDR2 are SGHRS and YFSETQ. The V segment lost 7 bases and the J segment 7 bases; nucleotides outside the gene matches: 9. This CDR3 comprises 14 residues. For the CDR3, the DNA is TGCGCCAGCGGTACACAGGGGGCTGGGAATGAGCAGTTCTTC. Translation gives CASGTQGAGNEQFF.

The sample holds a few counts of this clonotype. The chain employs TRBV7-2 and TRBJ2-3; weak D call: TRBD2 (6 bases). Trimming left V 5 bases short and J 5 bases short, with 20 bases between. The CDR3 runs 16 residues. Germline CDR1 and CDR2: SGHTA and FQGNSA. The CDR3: CASSRPAGTVLDTQYF. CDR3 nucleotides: TGTGCCAGCAGCCGACCCGCGGGGACGGTGTTAGATACGCAGTATTTT.

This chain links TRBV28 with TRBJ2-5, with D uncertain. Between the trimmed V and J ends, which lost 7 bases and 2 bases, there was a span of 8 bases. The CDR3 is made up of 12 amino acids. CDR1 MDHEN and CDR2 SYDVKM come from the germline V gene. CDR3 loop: CASMGIQETQYF. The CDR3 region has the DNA TGTGCCAGCATGGGGATACAAGAGACCCAGTACTTC.